These 22 T cell receptor beta chains were all obtained from the same sample, sequenced in a study of beta chain features in type 1 diabetes. The study reverse transcribed the entire isolated RNA, so it sequenced expressed TCRB transcripts. The table came from immunoSEQ multiplex PCR; TCRdb's copy has only in-frame clones and leaves some out. The sample lists 200,000 to 250,000 clones; about 9.3% were seen once. Material: naive CD4+ T cells from blood. The receptors stem from a young woman in good health.

This clone was detected a few times. The V call is TRBV5-1, the J call TRBJ1-1; D uncertain. CDR3 length equals 12 residues. Between the trimmed V and J ends, which lost 4 bases and 7 bases, there was a span of 11 bases. The germline CDR1 and CDR2 sequences are SGHRS and YFSETQ. The CDR3 DNA reads as TGCGCCAGCAGCGCAACAGTCAATGAAGCTTTCTTT. Amino acids: CASSATVNEAFF. Full variable domain (missing parts from reference TRBV5-1 and TRBJ1-1): KAGVTQTPRYLIKTRGQQVTLSCSPISGHRSVSWYQQTPGQGLQFLFEYFSETQRNKGNFPGRFSGRQFSNSRSEMNVSTLELGDSALYLCASSATVNEAFFGQGTRLTVV.

This clone was seen a handful of times. This rearrangement joins TRBV29-1 to TRBJ2-2; 7 nucleotides line up with TRBD1. CDR3 length: 14 residues. The germline V gene has CDR1 SQVTM and CDR2 ANQGSEA. Trimming at V came to 7 bases and at J to 4 bases, leaving 9 bases not matched to a gene. CDR3 sequence: CSARQGLVTGELFF. DNA of the CDR3: TGCAGCGCCCGACAGGGATTAGTCACCGGGGAGCTGTTTTTT.

The chain employs TRBV27 and TRBJ1-1; D may be TRBD1 (6 bases). V was cut by 4 bases and J by 0 bases, with 9 bases left in between. The length of the CDR3 is 14 residues. Germline values: CDR1 MNHEY, CDR2 SMNVEV (reference sequence). CDR3 in amino acids: CASSSTGLNTEAFF. DNA for the CDR3: TGTGCCAGCAGTTCCACAGGGCTGAACACTGAAGCTTTCTTT.

This clone occurred a few times. The genes are TRBV18 and TRBJ1-1; no clear D gene. This CDR3 comprises 16 residues. Germline lookup yields CDR1 KGHSH and CDR2 LQKENI. The V end was cut by 1 base, the J end by 0 bases, with 12 bases between. CDR3 DNA: TGTGCCAGCTCACCACGGCCGCGCGGGGTGAACACTGAAGCTTTCTTT. Residues: CASSPRPRGVNTEAFF.

This clone turned up a few times. This chain joins TRBV5-4 and TRBJ2-7; 10 bases are a match to TRBD2. CDR1 and CDR2 from the germline V gene are SGHNT and YYREEE (reference sequence). This CDR3 contains 15 residues. The V segment lost 4 bases and the J segment 4 bases; nucleotides outside the gene matches: 8. The CDR3: CASSPERGGEYEQYF. The CDR3 bases are TGTGCCAGCAGCCCTGAGCGGGGGGGGGAGTACGAGCAGTACTTC.

The CDR3: CASSLERTANTGELFF. In nucleotides, the CDR3 is TGTGCCAGCAGCTTGGAGAGGACAGCGAACACCGGGGAGCTGTTTTTT. The V call is TRBV5-6, the J call TRBJ2-2; TRBD1 is a possible D gene (6 bases). V was shortened by 0 bases and J by 0 bases, with 9 bases between the two germline ends. Germline V gene sequence: CDR1 SGHDT, CDR2 YYEEEE. This CDR3 has 16 residues.

This clone was seen a handful of times. In DNA form, the CDR3 reads TGTGCCAGCAGCTCATCCCGACTAGACAATGAGCAGTTCTTC. The encoded protein is CASSSSRLDNEQFF. The chain joins TRBV7-3 to TRBJ2-1, with D tentatively TRBD2 (6 bases). CDR1 is SGHTA and CDR2 is FQGTGA in the germline V gene. The CDR3 loop spans 14 amino acids. The ends were cut back, 4 bases at V and 5 bases at J, with 12 bases in the middle. Full variable domain (missing parts from reference TRBV7-3 and TRBJ2-1): GAGVSQTPSNKVTEKGKYVELRCDPISGHTALYWYRQSLGQGPEFLIYFQGTGAADDSGLPNDRFFAVRPEGSVSTLKIQRTERGDSAVYLCASSSSRLDNEQFFGPGTRLTVL.

This clone was observed at least ten times. The rearrangement joins TRBV5-6 to TRBJ1-2; the D gene is possibly TRBD1 (5 bases). The CDR3 is made up of 11 amino acids. CDR1 SGHDT and CDR2 YYEEEE come from the germline V gene. Trimming removed 2 bases at V and 9 bases at J, with 8 bases between. CDR3 loop: CASSLRGSYTF. CDR3 coding DNA: TGTGCCAGCAGCTTAAGGGGCAGCTACACCTTC.

V gene TRBV4-1 combines with J gene TRBJ2-7, with 7 bases matching TRBD1. This CDR3 has 17 residues. CDR1 and CDR2 (germline): MGHRA, YSYEKL. V lost 0 bases and J lost 2; bases outside the gene matches: 10. This CDR3 reads CASSQDWKGTAPYEQYF. CDR3 nucleotide sequence: TGCGCCAGCAGCCAAGATTGGAAGGGGACAGCACCCTACGAGCAGTACTTC.

The chain links TRBV19 to TRBJ2-1; D possibly corresponds to TRBD2 (5 bases). CDR1 is LNHDA and CDR2 is SQIVND in the germline V gene (reference sequence). The CDR3 has 15 residues. V lost 3 bases and J 8 bases, leaving 17 bases between the germline ends. This CDR3 reads CASSIGLAGVHEQFF. CDR3 nucleotide sequence: TGTGCCAGTAGTATTGGCCTAGCTGGGGTCCATGAGCAGTTCTTC.

There are a few counts of this clone. The rearrangement links TRBV19 to TRBJ2-7; 16 bases match TRBD2. Germline V gives CDR1 LNHDA, CDR2 SQIVND (reference sequence). This CDR3 contains 16 residues. Germline trimming cut 6 bases from V and 3 bases from J; bases unmatched to any gene: 5. CDR3 DNA sequence: TGTGCCAGTAGCCTGGGACTAGCGGGAGGGAACTACGAGCAGTACTTC. Its protein product is CASSLGLAGGNYEQYF.

In this sample, this clone turned up a few times. V usage is TRBV30 and J usage is TRBJ1-5; D is uncertain. Trimming took off 0 bases at V and 5 bases at J, with 17 bases between the two ends. The CDR3 extends over 16 amino acids. The V gene's germline CDR1 is GTSNPN and CDR2 SVGIG (reference sequence). The CDR3 DNA is TGTGCCTGGAGTGTACTTGGAGGGCGCAACGATCAGCCCCAGCATTTT. This codes for CAWSVLGGRNDQPQHF.

The chain carries TRBV6-1 and TRBJ1-2; D might be TRBD1 (6 bases). Germline CDR1 MNHNS, CDR2 SASEGT. CDR3 length: 15 residues. Trimming cost V 7 bases and J 2 bases, with 17 bases left between them. The CDR3 region has the DNA TGTGCCAGCATCCCCATCGACAGGCCAAACTATGGCTACACCTTC. Protein product: CASIPIDRPNYGYTF.

The V call is TRBV18, the J call TRBJ2-1; D may be TRBD2 (6 bases). The CDR3 consists of 18 residues. Between the trimmed V and J ends, which lost 4 bases and 0 bases, there was a span of 19 bases. Per germline, CDR1 KGHSH and CDR2 LQKENI. The CDR3 region is CASSRRGTSISSYNEQFF. CDR3 sequence (DNA): TGTGCCAGCTCACGACGGGGGACTTCTATCAGCTCCTACAATGAGCAGTTCTTC.

Only a few counts were recorded for this clone. The chain combines TRBV2 with TRBJ1-2, with 7 bases that match TRBD1. V gave up 8 bases and J gave up 4 bases; unmatched junction bases: 7. CDR1 SNHLY and CDR2 FYNNEI come from the germline V gene. This CDR3 has 13 amino acids. This chain's CDR3 is CASWTGASYGYTF. The CDR3 DNA is TGTGCCAGCTGGACAGGAGCGTCCTATGGCTACACCTTC.

The chain links TRBV30 to TRBJ2-5, with TRBD2 identical over 9 bases. Germline V gene lookup returns CDR1 GTSNPN and CDR2 SVGIG (reference sequence). There are 15 residues in the CDR3. The V segment lost 0 bases and the J segment 5 bases; nucleotides outside the gene matches: 7. CDR3 amino acids: CAWSVAAGGPETQYF. DNA for the CDR3: TGTGCCTGGAGTGTAGCAGCGGGAGGTCCCGAGACCCAGTACTTC. Drawing the rest from reference TRBV30 and TRBJ2-5, the complete variable domain is SQTIHQWPATLVQPVGSPLSLECTVEGTSNPNLYWYRQAAGRGLQLLFYSVGIGQISSEVPQNLSASRPQDRQFILSSKKLLLSDSGFYLCAWSVAAGGPETQYFGPGTRLLVL.

The chain recombines TRBV5-4 with TRBJ2-5; no firm D call. The V end was cut by 4 bases, the J end by 2 bases, with 6 bases between. The germline V gene encodes CDR1 SGHNT and CDR2 YYREEE (reference sequence). This CDR3 is 12 amino acids long. CDR3 bases: TGTGCCAGCAGCGTCCTACAAGAGACCCAGTACTTC. Translating it yields CASSVLQETQYF.

The chain joins TRBV5-6 to TRBJ2-7, with 14 bases aligning to TRBD2. The CDR3 sequence is 17 residues long. Unmatched junction bases numbered 13, after V lost 6 bases and J lost 5 bases. From germline, CDR1 is SGHDT and CDR2 YYEEEE. Here the CDR3 DNA reads TGTGCCAGCACCCCGCGACTAGCGGGAGGGCGGGGCCACGAGCAGTACTTC. Translated, it gives CASTPRLAGGRGHEQYF.

The CDR3 DNA follows: TGTGCCAGCAGCACGAGAGACAGGACTGAAGCTTTCTTT. As protein: CASSTRDRTEAFF. V and J are TRBV11-1 and TRBJ1-1, with D perhaps TRBD1 (6 bases). Germline CDR1 and CDR2: SGHAT and FQDESV (reference sequence). The CDR3 has 13 residues. Trimming took 5 bases from V and 5 from J, leaving 12 bases between them.

The sample holds a few counts of this clone. V is TRBV2 and J is TRBJ2-5; the D is unclear. V lost 2 bases to trimming and J lost 1 base, with 8 bases between them. Germline loops: CDR1 SNHLY, CDR2 FYNNEI. The CDR3 length is 14 residues. The CDR3 loop is CASSELGSQETQYF. The CDR3 DNA follows: TGTGCCAGCAGTGAACTGGGCAGCCAAGAGACCCAGTACTTC.

This clone showed up just a few times. The chain joins TRBV27 to TRBJ2-7; 13 bases agree with TRBD2. The CDR3 is 14 amino acids. With V trimmed by 5 bases and J by 7 bases, 5 bases remained unmatched. The germline V gene encodes CDR1 MNHEY and CDR2 SMNVEV (reference sequence). The CDR3 bases are TGTGCCAGCAGTGGACTAGCGGGAGTTAGTGAGCAGTACTTC. Protein sequence: CASSGLAGVSEQYF.

In its sample, this clone was seen many times. This rearrangement joins TRBV28 to TRBJ2-1; D is possibly TRBD2 (6 bases). This CDR3 is 12 amino acids long. CDR1 and CDR2 from the germline V gene are MDHEN and SYDVKM. V was trimmed by 4 bases and J by 8 bases, leaving 9 bases between them. As DNA, the CDR3 is TGTGCCAGCAGTTCCGTAGCGGATGAGCAGTTCTTC. Its translation: CASSSVADEQFF.